This note documents a single T cell receptor (beta chain) sequence. This entry belongs to a study of T cell responses to AZD1222 COVID-19 vaccine. This table comes from immunoSEQ multiplex PCR, and its TCRdb copy is limited to in-frame clones, with some not included. The sample carries tens of thousands of clones, about 74% recorded once. This CDR3 has 14 residues. Trimming removed 5 bases at V and 1 base at J, with 12 bases between. Germline V lookup: CDR1 MNHEY, CDR2 SVGAGI. This TCR derives from an adult who received the MenACWY meningococcal vaccine as a control. The V call is TRBV6-5, the J call TRBJ2-7; either TRBD1 or TRBD2 may supply D (5 bases each). The sample in question was peripheral blood, obtained 28 days after the second dose of the MenACWY control vaccine. The CDR3 nucleotides read TGTGCCAGCAGTACTAACGGGGCTTCCTACGAGCAGTACTTC. Translating it yields CASSTNGASYEQYF.